This T cell receptor (beta chain) was captured by sequencing in a study of T cells expressing NK-cell markers. Overall study context: Underlying the TCR beta repertoires were sorted CD3+CD56+NKG2C+, CD3+CD56+NKG2C- and CD3+CD56-NKG2C+ T cells.

TCRdb reprocessed the 5' RACE reads and stores each CDR3 protein as one record, lacking DNA. The sample has about 260,000 distinct CDR3 sequences. The sample taken for sequencing was blood T cells: a sorted CD56 or NKG2C T cell subset, CD4+ or CD8+ T cells, or bulk PBMC T cells (not recorded which). This TCR derives from a woman between 18 and 69 years old in good health.

The CDR3: CASSMSYVSNSPLHF. The chain is built from TRBV9 and TRBJ1-6; TCRdb names TRBD1, which stays unverified in the absence of DNA. Germline-derived CDR1 and CDR2 are SGDLS and YYNGEE. This CDR3 has 15 amino acids.